Described below is a single T cell receptor beta chain sequence and its context. Its antigen is undetermined. Method: immunoSEQ multiplex PCR; TCRdb's copy keeps in-frame clones and lacks some. The data show roughly 100,000 clones, 88% seen once. The record originates from a study of T cell responses to AZD1222 COVID-19 vaccine. Study outcomes and limitations: Clonal diversity was possibly underestimated, and white British individuals and females predominated among donors. Repertoires were collected only later (after the peak T cell response had occurred). The study identified only five to seven AZD1222 recipients as seropositive at baseline.

Germline V lookup: CDR1 MDHEN, CDR2 SYDVKM. The CDR3 covers 14 residues. Trimming took off 1 base at V and 5 bases at J, with 11 bases between the two ends. Sequencing used peripheral blood, obtained on day 0 of AZD1222 vaccination. This chain links TRBV28 with TRBJ1-2, with D possibly TRBD1 on 5 matching bases. This TCR was sampled from an adult in good health. The CDR3, as DNA: TGTGCCAGCAGTTTATCAGGGAATCAATATGGCTACACCTTC. Its protein is CASSLSGNQYGYTF.